This T cell receptor beta chain derives from a study of blood T cells in healthy people across ages. This clonotype was observed a few times. The CDR3 length is 14 residues. V was shortened by 5 bases and J by 3 bases, with 11 bases between the two germline ends. Per germline, CDR1 SGHTA and CDR2 FQGNSA. Then a second PCR, running about 6 to 11 cycles, was carried out with a sample-barcoded 5' primer and a J-beta primer mix. Using its own MiXCR run on the 5' RACE reads, TCRdb lists one record per CDR3 protein. In the table there are approximately 790,000 distinct CDR3 sequences, about 62% of which are singletons.

This chain uses TRBV7-2 with TRBJ2-1; D call uncertain. The receptor was isolated from a man aged 25 to 45 in good health. Sequencing was done on a sample of blood. Here the CDR3 DNA reads TGTGCCAGCAGCCTAGACCCTAACTACAATGAGCAGTTCTTC. This gives the protein CASSLDPNYNEQFF.